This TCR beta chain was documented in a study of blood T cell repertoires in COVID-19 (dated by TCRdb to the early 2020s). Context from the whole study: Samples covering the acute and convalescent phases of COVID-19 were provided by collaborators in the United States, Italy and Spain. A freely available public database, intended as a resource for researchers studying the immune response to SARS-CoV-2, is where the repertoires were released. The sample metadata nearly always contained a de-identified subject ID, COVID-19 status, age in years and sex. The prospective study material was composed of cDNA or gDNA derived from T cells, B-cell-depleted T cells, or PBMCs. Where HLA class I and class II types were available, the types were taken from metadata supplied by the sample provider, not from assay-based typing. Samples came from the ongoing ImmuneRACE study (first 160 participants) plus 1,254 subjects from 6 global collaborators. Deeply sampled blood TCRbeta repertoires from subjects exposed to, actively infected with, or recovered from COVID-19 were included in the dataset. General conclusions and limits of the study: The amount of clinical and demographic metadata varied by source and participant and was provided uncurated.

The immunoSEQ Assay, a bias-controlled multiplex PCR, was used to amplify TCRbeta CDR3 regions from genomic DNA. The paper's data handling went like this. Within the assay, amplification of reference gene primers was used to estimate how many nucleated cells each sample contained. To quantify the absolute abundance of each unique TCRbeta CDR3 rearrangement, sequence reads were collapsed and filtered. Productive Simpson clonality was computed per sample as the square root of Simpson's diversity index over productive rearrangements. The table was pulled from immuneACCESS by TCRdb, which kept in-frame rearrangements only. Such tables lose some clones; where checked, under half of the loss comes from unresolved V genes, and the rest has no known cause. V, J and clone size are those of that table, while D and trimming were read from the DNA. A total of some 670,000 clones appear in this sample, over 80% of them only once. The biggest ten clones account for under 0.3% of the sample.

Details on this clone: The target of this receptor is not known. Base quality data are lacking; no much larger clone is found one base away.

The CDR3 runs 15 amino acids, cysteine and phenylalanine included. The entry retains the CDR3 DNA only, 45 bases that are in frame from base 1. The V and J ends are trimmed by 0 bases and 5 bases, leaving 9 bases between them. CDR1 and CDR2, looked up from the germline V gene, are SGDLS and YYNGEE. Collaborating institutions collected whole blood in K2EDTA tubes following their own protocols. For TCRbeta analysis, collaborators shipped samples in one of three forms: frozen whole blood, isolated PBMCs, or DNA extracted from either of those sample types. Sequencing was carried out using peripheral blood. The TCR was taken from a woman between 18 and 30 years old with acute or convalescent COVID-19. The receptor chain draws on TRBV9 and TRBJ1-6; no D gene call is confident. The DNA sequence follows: TGTGCCAGCAGCGTAGGCGGGGATGATAATTCACCCCTCCACTTT. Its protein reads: CASSVGGDDNSPLHF.